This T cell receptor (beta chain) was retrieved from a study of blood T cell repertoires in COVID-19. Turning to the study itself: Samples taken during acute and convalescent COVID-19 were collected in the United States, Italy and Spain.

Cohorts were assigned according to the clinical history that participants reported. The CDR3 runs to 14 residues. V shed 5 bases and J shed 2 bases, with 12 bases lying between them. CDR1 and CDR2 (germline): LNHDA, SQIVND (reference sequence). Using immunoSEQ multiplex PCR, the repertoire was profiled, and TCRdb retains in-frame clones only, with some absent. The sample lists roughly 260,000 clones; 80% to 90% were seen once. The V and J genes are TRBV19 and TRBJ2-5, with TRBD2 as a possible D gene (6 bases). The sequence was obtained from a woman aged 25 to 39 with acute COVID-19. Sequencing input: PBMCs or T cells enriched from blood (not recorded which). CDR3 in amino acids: CASSAVAVQETQYF. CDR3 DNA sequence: TGTGCCAGTAGTGCCGTAGCGGTTCAAGAGACCCAGTACTTC.